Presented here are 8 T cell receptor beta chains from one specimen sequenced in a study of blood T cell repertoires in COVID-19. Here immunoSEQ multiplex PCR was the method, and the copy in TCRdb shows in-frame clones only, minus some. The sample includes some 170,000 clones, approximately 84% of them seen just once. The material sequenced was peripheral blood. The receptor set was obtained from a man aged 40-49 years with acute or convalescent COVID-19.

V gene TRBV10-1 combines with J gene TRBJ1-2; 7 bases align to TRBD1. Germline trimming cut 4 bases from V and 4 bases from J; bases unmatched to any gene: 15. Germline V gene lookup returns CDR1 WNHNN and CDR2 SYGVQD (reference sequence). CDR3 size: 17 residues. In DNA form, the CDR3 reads TGCGCCAGCAGTGCAACTCCGGGACAGCCTAACCCCTATGGCTACACCTTC. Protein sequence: CASSATPGQPNPYGYTF.

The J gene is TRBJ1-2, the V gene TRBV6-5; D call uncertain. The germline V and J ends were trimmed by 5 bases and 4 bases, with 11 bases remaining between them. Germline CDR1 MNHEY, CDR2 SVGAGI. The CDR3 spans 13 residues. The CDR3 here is CASSLEEFYGYTF. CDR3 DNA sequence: TGTGCCAGCAGTCTGGAGGAATTCTATGGCTACACCTTC.

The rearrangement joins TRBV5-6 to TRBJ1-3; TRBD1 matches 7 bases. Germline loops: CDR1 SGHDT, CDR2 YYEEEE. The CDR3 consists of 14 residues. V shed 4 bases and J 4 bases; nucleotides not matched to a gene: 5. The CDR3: CASSQTGIGNTIYF. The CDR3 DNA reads TGTGCCAGCAGCCAGACAGGGATCGGAAACACCATATATTTT.

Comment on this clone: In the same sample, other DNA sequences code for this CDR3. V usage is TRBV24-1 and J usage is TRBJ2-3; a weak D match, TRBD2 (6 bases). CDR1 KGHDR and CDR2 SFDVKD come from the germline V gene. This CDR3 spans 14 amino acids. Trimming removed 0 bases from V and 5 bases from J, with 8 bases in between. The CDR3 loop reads CATSDLGGKDTQYF. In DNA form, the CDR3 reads TGTGCCACCAGTGATTTGGGAGGGAAAGATACGCAGTATTTT.

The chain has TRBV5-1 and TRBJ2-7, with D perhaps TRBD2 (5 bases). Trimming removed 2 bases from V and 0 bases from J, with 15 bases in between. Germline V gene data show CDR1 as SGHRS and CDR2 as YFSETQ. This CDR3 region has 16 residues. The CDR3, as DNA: TGCGCCAGCAGCTTAACCCTGACGGGGAGCTCCTACGAGCAGTACTTC. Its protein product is CASSLTLTGSSYEQYF.

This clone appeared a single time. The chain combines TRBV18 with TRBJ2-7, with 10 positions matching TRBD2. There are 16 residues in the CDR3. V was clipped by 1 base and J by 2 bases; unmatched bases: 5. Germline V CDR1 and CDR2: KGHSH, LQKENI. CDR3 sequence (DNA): TGTGCCAGCTCACCACTCGGGACTAGCGCGACCTACGAGCAGTACTTC. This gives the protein CASSPLGTSATYEQYF. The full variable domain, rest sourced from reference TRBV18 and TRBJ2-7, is NAGVMQNPRHLVRRRGQEARLRCSPMKGHSHVYWYRQLPEEGLKFMVYLQKENIIDESGMPKERFSAEFPKEGPSILRIQQVVRGDSAAYFCASSPLGTSATYEQYFGPGTRLTVT.

CDR3 coding DNA: TGTGCCAGCTCACCACCGGACAGGACCTGGGACTATGGCTACACCTTC. Residues: CASSPPDRTWDYGYTF. The chain has TRBV18 and TRBJ1-2, with 7 bases aligning to TRBD1. The CDR3 sequence is 16 residues long. Germline trimming cut 0 bases from V and 3 bases from J; bases unmatched to any gene: 7. Germline V gene lookup returns CDR1 KGHSH and CDR2 LQKENI.

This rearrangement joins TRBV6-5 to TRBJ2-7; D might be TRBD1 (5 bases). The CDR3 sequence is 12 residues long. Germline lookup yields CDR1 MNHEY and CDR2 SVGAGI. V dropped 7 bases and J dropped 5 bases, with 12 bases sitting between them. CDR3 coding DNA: TGTGCCAGCATACGCAGGGAACACGAGCAGTACTTC. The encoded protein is CASIRREHEQYF.